Described below is a single T cell receptor beta chain sequence and its context. Antigen specificity is unknown. This sample was included in a study of cytomegalovirus exposure and HLA in healthy donors. Germline V lookup: CDR1 SNHLY, CDR2 FYNNEI. This CDR3 is 13 amino acids long. V was pared by 1 base and J by 5 bases, with 8 bases between. Whole-study findings and limits: In a later analysis, first-cohort TCR clusters were found to tend to co-occur in the approximately 120 validation repertoires. As was reported, the classifier diagnosed cytomegalovirus status with high specificity and sensitivity. A list of approximately 150 TCR beta chains associated with cytomegalovirus was given.

Donors were drawn from the approximately 120-subject validation cohort, separate from the approximately 700-subject first cohort. This table comes from immunoSEQ multiplex PCR, and its TCRdb copy is limited to in-frame clones, with some not included. The sample carries about 130,000 clones, over 80% recorded once. The chain carries TRBV2 and TRBJ2-5, with D perhaps matching TRBD1 (5 bases). The receptor comes from a woman aged 25 to 39 in good health and CMV-seropositive. Sequenced sample: PBMCs. The CDR3 loop is CASSEGAGETQYF. Here the CDR3 DNA reads TGTGCCAGCAGTGAAGGGGCAGGGGAGACCCAGTACTTC.